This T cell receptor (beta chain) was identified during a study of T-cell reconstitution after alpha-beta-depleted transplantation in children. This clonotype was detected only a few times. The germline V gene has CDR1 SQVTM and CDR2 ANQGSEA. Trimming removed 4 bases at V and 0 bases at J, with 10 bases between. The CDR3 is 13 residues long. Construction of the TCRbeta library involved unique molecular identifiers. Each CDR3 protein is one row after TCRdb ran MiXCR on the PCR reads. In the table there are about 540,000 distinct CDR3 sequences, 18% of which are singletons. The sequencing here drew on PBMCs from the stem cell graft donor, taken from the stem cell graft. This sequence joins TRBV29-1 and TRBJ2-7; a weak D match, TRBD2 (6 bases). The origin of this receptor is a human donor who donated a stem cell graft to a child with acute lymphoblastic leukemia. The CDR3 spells CSVVEGPSYEQYF. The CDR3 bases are TGCAGCGTTGTGGAGGGCCCCTCCTACGAGCAGTACTTC.